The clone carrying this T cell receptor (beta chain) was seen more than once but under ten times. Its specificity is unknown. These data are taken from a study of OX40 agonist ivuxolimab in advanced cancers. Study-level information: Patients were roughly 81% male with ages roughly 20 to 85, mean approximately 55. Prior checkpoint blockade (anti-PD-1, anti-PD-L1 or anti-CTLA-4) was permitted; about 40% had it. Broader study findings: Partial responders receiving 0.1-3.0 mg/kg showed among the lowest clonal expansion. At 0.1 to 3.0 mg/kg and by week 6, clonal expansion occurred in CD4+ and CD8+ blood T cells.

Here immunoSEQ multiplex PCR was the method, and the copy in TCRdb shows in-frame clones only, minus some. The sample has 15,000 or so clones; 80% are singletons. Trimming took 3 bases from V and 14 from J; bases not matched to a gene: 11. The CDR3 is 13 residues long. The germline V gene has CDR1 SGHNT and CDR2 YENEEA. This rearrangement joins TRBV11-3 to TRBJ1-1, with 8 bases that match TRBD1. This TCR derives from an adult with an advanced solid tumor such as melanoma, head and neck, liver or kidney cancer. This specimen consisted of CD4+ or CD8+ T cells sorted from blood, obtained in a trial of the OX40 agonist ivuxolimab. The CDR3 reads CASSLDPGTGPFF. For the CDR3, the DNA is TGTGCCAGCAGCTTGGACCCTGGGACAGGTCCCTTCTTT.